These T cell receptor beta chains were read from a single sample in a study of shared clonotypes between healthy human individuals. TCRdb's copy holds only in-frame clones and misses some; the assay was immunoSEQ multiplex PCR. The profile shows some 1.5 million clones, around 97% of them singletons. Sequenced sample: naive CD4+ T cells sorted from blood. Receptor source: a man younger than 45 in good health. The CDR3 runs from the conserved cysteine through the conserved F or W. The D gene is left open where the match is weak. Rows may omit the clone size; those that give it use once, few, many or a size class.

TRBV11-3,-,TRBJ2-1,-,CASSLGDYNEQFF,TGTGCCAGCAGCTTAGGAGACTACAATGAGCAGTTCTTC
TRBV7-6,TRBD2,TRBJ2-6,-,CASSLVAGRAFGANVLTF,TGTGCCAGCAGCTTAGTAGCGGGAAGAGCTTTTGGGGCCAACGTCCTGACTTTC
TRBV9,-,TRBJ1-3,-,CASSVGDSSGNTIYF,TGTGCCAGCAGCGTAGGGGACTCCTCTGGAAACACCATATATTTT
TRBV7-2,-,TRBJ2-3,-,CASRFPGGSTDTQYF,TGTGCCAGCAGGTTCCCCGGCGGGAGCACAGATACGCAGTATTTT
TRBV4-1,TRBD1,TRBJ1-4,-,CASRLLQGQGGEKLFF,TGCGCCAGCAGACTCCTCCAGGGACAGGGAGGAGAAAAACTGTTTTTT
TRBV30,-,TRBJ1-4,once,CAWSARDGSNEKLFF,TGTGCCTGGAGTGCTCGGGACGGTTCTAATGAAAAACTGTTTTTT
TRBV11-2,-,TRBJ1-1,-,CASSTRAGTNTEAFF,TGTGCCAGCAGCACAAGGGCAGGGACGAACACTGAAGCTTTCTTT
TRBV19,-,TRBJ2-7,-,CASKGHRGGREQYF,TGTGCCAGTAAGGGCCACAGGGGGGGGAGAGAGCAGTACTTC
TRBV2,-,TRBJ2-6,-,CASRETTGSGANVLTF,TGTGCCAGCAGAGAGACGACAGGCTCTGGGGCCAACGTCCTGACTTTC
TRBV2,-,TRBJ2-3,-,CASSERTDTQYF,TGTGCCAGCAGTGAGAGGACAGATACGCAGTATTTT
TRBV15,-,TRBJ1-2,-,CATSRDRVGSRAYGYTF,TGTGCCACCAGCAGAGATCGCGTTGGCAGCAGAGCCTATGGCTACACCTTC
TRBV10-3,TRBD2,TRBJ2-7,-,CAISGEGAGGRYEQYF,TGTGCCATCAGTGGAGAGGGGGCGGGAGGGCGCTACGAGCAGTACTTC
TRBV27,TRBD1,TRBJ1-5,-,CASSPGTDSNQPQHF,TGTGCCAGCAGTCCAGGGACAGATAGCAATCAGCCCCAGCATTTT
TRBV25-1,-,TRBJ1-1,-,CASSDPQRGNTEAFF,TGTGCCAGCAGTGACCCACAGCGGGGGAACACTGAAGCTTTCTTT
TRBV7-2,TRBD2,TRBJ2-1,-,CASSLGTSAYNEQFF,TGTGCCAGCAGTTTGGGGACTAGCGCTTACAATGAGCAGTTCTTC
TRBV14,-,TRBJ2-7,-,CASSQDLGGRYEQYF,TGTGCCAGCAGCCAAGATTTAGGTGGCCGCTACGAGCAGTACTTC
TRBV11-2,TRBD2,TRBJ2-1,-,CASSFGTTYSYNEQFF,TGTGCCAGCAGCTTTGGGACTACCTACTCCTACAATGAGCAGTTCTTC
TRBV10-3,-,TRBJ2-7,-,CAISESEYEQYF,TGTGCCATCAGTGAGTCAGAGTACGAGCAGTACTTC
TRBV28,-,TRBJ2-5,-,CASSLQGYQETQYF,TGTGCCAGCAGTTTGCAGGGGTACCAAGAGACCCAGTACTTC
TRBV10-3,-,TRBJ2-1,-,CAISDHRGRQFF,TGTGCCATCAGTGATCACCGGGGCAGGCAGTTCTTC
TRBV28,-,TRBJ2-3,-,CASSLFAGTSTDTQYF,TGTGCCAGCAGTTTATTTGCGGGAACCAGCACAGATACGCAGTATTTT
TRBV5-1,-,TRBJ1-2,-,CASSSLGGPNYGYTF,TGCGCCAGCAGCTCCCTTGGGGGGCCTAACTATGGCTACACCTTC
TRBV6-1,-,TRBJ2-2,-,CASEGQVGGELFF,TGTGCCAGCGAGGGTCAGGTGGGCGGGGAGCTGTTTTTT
TRBV18,-,TRBJ2-2,-,CASSPLDTNTGELFF,TGTGCCAGCTCACCACTCGATACGAACACCGGGGAGCTGTTTTTT
TRBV7-2,-,TRBJ2-1,-,CASRGGLTASSYNEQFF,TGTGCCAGCAGGGGAGGATTGACGGCGAGCTCCTACAATGAGCAGTTCTTC
TRBV7-6,-,TRBJ1-3,-,CASSLASRANTIYF,TGTGCCAGCAGCTTAGCGAGCAGGGCCAACACCATATATTTT
TRBV5-1,TRBD1,TRBJ1-3,-,CASSLTVSGGAITAGNTIYF,TGCGCCAGCAGCTTGACCGTGTCAGGGGGTGCAATTACCGCTGGAAACACCATATATTTT
TRBV27,TRBD2,TRBJ2-7,-,CASSLYGRAREQYF,TGTGCCAGCAGTTTATACGGGAGGGCCAGGGAGCAGTACTTC
TRBV7-8,-,TRBJ2-6,-,CASSLELNSGANVLTF,TGTGCCAGCAGCTTAGAACTTAACTCTGGGGCCAACGTCCTGACTTTC
TRBV4-2,TRBD2,TRBJ2-1,-,CASSRQSGGNEQFF,TGTGCCAGCAGCCGCCAATCGGGGGGGAATGAGCAGTTCTTC
TRBV7-2,-,TRBJ2-3,-,CASSLMLTDTQYF,TGTGCCAGCAGCTTAATGCTCACAGATACGCAGTATTTT
TRBV19,-,TRBJ2-1,-,CASSMRRGGNEQFF,TGTGCCAGTAGTATGCGGCGAGGTGGGAATGAGCAGTTCTTC
TRBV5-4,TRBD1,TRBJ1-1,-,CASSGSMTGRQTGTEAFF,TGTGCCAGCAGCGGATCAATGACAGGGCGTCAAACTGGCACTGAAGCTTTCTTT
TRBV19,-,TRBJ2-2,-,CASSIDRTQNTGELFF,TGTGCCAGTAGTATAGACAGAACCCAGAACACCGGGGAGCTGTTTTTT
TRBV15,-,TRBJ2-1,-,CATSRVLDISYNEQFF,TGTGCCACCAGCAGAGTACTAGACATCTCCTACAATGAGCAGTTCTTC
TRBV9,-,TRBJ2-7,-,CASSKEAIGPAEQYF,TGTGCCAGCAGTAAAGAAGCTATCGGACCTGCCGAGCAGTACTTC
TRBV5-4,-,TRBJ2-1,-,CASSLDTGEQFF,TGTGCCAGCAGCTTGGATACAGGTGAGCAGTTCTTC
TRBV10-3,-,TRBJ2-3,-,CAITAVSGTQYF,TGTGCCATCACCGCCGTTTCGGGTACGCAGTATTTT
TRBV18,TRBD2,TRBJ2-5,-,CASSPPGLAGGETQYF,TGTGCCAGCTCACCCCCGGGACTAGCGGGAGGAGAGACCCAGTACTTC
TRBV30,-,TRBJ2-5,-,CAWRGRQTQYF,TGTGCCTGGAGGGGGAGACAGACCCAGTACTTC
TRBV14,-,TRBJ2-1,-,CASSQGWSARLRNEQFF,TGTGCCAGCAGCCAAGGATGGTCAGCGCGCCTGAGAAATGAGCAGTTCTTC
TRBV7-9,-,TRBJ2-1,-,CASSPGPQGTYNEQFF,TGTGCCAGCAGCCCGGGACCCCAGGGAACGTACAATGAGCAGTTCTTC
TRBV5-5,-,TRBJ1-4,-,CASQEGFKGEKLFF,TGTGCCAGCCAGGAAGGATTCAAAGGTGAAAAACTGTTTTTT
TRBV9,-,TRBJ2-7,-,CASSVGDTPYEQYF,TGTGCCAGCAGCGTGGGGGACACCCCCTACGAGCAGTACTTC
TRBV6-6,TRBD2,TRBJ2-2,-,CASSTGGPSGELFF,TGTGCCAGCAGCACGGGAGGGCCGTCCGGGGAGCTGTTTTTT
TRBV19,-,TRBJ2-3,-,CASSIIPSGLSDTQYF,TGTGCCAGTAGTATAATTCCTAGTGGGCTCTCAGATACGCAGTATTTT
TRBV27,-,TRBJ2-1,-,CASCPGPVRNEQFF,TGTGCCAGCTGCCCTGGTCCAGTACGTAATGAGCAGTTCTTC
TRBV28,-,TRBJ2-7,-,CASSLGQAPYEQYF,TGTGCCAGCAGTTTGGGGCAGGCTCCCTACGAGCAGTACTTC
TRBV9,-,TRBJ2-1,-,CASNRRASGNEQFF,TGTGCCAGCAACCGGAGGGCGTCGGGCAATGAGCAGTTCTTC
TRBV5-1,-,TRBJ1-2,-,CASSLSADLGYTF,TGCGCCAGCAGCTTGTCGGCCGATCTTGGCTACACCTTC
TRBV7-9,-,TRBJ1-3,-,CASSFIISGNTIYF,TGTGCCAGCAGCTTTATTATCTCTGGAAACACCATATATTTT
TRBV7-3,-,TRBJ2-2,few,CASSSNTGELFF,TGTGCCAGCAGCTCGAACACCGGGGAGCTGTTTTTT
TRBV4-1,TRBD1,TRBJ2-1,-,CASSLRQGSNEQFF,TGCGCCAGCAGTTTGAGACAGGGTTCGAATGAGCAGTTCTTC